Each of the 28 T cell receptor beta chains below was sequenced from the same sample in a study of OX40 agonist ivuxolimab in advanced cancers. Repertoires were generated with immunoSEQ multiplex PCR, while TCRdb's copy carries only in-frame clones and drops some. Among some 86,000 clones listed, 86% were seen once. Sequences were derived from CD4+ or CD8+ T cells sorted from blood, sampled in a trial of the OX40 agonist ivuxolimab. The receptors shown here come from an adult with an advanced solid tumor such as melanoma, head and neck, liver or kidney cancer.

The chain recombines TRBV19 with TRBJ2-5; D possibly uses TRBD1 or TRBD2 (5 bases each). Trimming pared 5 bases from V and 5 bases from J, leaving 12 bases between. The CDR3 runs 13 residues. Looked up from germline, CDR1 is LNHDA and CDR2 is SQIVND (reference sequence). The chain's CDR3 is CASSGGGRETQYF. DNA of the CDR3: TGTGCCAGTAGTGGGGGTGGGCGCGAGACCCAGTACTTC. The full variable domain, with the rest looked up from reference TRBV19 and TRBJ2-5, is DGGITQSPKYLFRKEGQNVTLSCEQNLNHDAMYWYRQDPGQGLRLIYYSQIVNDFQKGDIAEGYSVSREKKESFPLTVTSAQKNPTAFYLCASSGGGRETQYFGPGTRLLVL.

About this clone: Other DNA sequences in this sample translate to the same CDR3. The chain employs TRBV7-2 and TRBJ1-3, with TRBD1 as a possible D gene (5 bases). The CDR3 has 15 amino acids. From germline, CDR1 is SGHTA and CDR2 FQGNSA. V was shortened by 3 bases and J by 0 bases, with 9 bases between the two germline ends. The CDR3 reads CASSFDSGSGNTIYF. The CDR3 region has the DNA TGTGCCAGCAGCTTCGACAGCGGCTCTGGAAACACCATATATTTT.

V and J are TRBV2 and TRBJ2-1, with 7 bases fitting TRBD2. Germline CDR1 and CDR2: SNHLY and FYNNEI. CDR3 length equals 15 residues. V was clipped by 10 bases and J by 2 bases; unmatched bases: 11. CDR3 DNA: TGTGCCATCTTAACGAGCGGGGACCCCTACAATGAGCAGTTCTTC. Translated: CAILTSGDPYNEQFF.

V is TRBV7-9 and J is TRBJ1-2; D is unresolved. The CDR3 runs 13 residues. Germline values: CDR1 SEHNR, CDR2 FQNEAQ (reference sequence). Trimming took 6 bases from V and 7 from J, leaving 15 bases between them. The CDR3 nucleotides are TGTGCCAGCAGAATCTTAGAGTTGGGTGGCTACACCTTC. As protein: CASRILELGGYTF.

CDR3 nucleotide sequence: TGCGCCAGCAGCCATCCCATAGCGGGAGGGACCGGGGAGCTGTTTTTT. Its protein product is CASSHPIAGGTGELFF. J is TRBJ2-2 and V is TRBV4-3; TRBD2 matches 11 bases. V dropped 3 bases and J dropped 5; count of bases not matched to a gene: 5. The CDR3 totals 16 residues. The germline gives CDR1 LGHNA, CDR2 YSLEER.

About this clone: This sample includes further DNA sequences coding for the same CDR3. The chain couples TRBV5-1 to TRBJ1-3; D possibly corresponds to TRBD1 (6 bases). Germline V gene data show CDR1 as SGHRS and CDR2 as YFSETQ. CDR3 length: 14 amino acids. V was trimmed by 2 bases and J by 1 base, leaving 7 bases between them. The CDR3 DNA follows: TGCGCCAGCAGCTTACAGGGTTCTGGAAACACCATATATTTT. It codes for CASSLQGSGNTIYF.

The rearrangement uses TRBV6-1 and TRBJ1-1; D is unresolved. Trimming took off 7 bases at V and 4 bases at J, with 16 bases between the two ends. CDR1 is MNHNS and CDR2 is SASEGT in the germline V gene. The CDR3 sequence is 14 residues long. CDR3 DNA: TGTGCCAGCACAACCCGGGCGGGTAGCACTGAAGCTTTCTTT. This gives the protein CASTTRAGSTEAFF.

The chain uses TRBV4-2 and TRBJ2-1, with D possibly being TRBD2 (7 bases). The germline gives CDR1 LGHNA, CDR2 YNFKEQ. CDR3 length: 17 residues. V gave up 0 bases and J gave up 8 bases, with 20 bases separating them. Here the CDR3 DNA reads TGTGCCAGCAGCCAAGATCGTGGGGGAGGGGGTGTTCATGAGCAGTTCTTC. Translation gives CASSQDRGGGGVHEQFF.

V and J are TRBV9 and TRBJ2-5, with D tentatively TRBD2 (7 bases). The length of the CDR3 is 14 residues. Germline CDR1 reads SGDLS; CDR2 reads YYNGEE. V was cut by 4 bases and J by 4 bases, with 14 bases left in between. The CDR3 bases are TGTGCCAGCAGCCCACAAGGGGGGGGAGAGACCCAGTACTTC. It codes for CASSPQGGGETQYF.

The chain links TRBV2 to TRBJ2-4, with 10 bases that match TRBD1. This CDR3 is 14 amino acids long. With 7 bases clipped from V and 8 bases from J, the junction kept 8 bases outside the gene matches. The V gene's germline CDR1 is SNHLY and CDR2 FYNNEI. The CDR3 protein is CASTLTGGWDIQYF. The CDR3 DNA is TGTGCCAGCACCCTGACAGGGGGCTGGGACATTCAGTACTTC.

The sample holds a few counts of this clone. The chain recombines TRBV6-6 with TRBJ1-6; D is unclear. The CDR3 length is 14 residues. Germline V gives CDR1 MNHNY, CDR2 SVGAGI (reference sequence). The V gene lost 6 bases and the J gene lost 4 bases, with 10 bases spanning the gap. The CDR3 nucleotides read TGTGCCAGCAGCACATCCCGTTATAATTCACCCCTCCACTTT. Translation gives CASSTSRYNSPLHF.

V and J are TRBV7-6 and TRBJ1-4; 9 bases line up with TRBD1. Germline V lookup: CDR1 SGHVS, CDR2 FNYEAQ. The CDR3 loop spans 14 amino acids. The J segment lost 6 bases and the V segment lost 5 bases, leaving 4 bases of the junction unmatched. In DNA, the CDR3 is TGTGCCAGCAGCCTGGGACAGGGCTATGAAAAACTGTTTTTT. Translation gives CASSLGQGYEKLFF.

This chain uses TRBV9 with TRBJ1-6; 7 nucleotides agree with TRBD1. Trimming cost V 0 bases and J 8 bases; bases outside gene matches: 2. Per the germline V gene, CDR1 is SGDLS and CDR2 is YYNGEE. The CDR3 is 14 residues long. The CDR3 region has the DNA TGTGCCAGCAGCGTAGATACAGGGGATTCACCCCTCCACTTT. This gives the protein CASSVDTGDSPLHF.

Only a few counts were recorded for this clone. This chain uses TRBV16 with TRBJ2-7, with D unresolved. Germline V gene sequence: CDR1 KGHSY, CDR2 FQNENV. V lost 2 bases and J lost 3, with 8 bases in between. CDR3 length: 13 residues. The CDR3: CASSQRPNYEQYF. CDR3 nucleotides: TGTGCCAGCAGCCAACGTCCTAACTACGAGCAGTACTTC.

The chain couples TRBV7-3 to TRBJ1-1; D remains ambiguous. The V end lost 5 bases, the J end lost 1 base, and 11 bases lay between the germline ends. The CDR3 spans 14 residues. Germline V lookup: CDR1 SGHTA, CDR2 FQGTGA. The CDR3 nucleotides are TGTGCCAGCAGCCCCTCGGGATCGAACACTGAAGCTTTCTTT. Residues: CASSPSGSNTEAFF. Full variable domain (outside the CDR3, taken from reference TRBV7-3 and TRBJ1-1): GAGVSQTPSNKVTEKGKYVELRCDPISGHTALYWYRQSLGQGPEFLIYFQGTGAADDSGLPNDRFFAVRPEGSVSTLKIQRTERGDSAVYLCASSPSGSNTEAFFGQGTRLTVV.

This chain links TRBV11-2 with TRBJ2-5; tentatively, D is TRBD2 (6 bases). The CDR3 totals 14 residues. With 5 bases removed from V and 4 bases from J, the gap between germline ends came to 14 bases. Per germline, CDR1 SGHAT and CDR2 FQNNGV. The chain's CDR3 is CASSQGAGLETQYF. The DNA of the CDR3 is TGTGCCAGCAGCCAAGGGGCGGGGCTAGAGACCCAGTACTTC.

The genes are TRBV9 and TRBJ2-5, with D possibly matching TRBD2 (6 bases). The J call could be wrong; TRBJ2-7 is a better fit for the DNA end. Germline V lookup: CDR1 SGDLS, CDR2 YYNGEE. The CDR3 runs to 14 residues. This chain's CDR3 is CASSVGLEGYEQYF. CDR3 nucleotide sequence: TGTGCCAGCAGCGTAGGACTGGAGGGCTACGAGCAGTACTTC.

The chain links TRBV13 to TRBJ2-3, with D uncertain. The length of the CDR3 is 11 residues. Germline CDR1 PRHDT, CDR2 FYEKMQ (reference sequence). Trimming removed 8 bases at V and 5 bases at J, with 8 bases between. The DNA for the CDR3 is TGTGCCAGCGGGCTGGGAGATACGCAGTATTTT. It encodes CASGLGDTQYF.

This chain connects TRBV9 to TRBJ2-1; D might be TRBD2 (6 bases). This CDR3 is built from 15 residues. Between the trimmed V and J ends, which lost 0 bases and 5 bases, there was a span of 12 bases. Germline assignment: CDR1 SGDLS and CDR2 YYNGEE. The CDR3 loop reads CASSVGPGVNNEQFF. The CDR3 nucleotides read TGTGCCAGCAGCGTAGGACCGGGGGTCAACAATGAGCAGTTCTTC.

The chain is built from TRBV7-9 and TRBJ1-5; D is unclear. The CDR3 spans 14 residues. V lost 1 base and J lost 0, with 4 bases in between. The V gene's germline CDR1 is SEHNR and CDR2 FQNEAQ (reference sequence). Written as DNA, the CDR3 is TGTGCCAGCAGCTTAGACAATAGCAATCAGCCCCAGCATTTT. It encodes CASSLDNSNQPQHF.

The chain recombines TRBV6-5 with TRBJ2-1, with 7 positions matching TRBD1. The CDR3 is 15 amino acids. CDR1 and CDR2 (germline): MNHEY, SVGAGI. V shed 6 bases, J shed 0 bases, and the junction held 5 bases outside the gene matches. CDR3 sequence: CASSRSGGSYNEQFF. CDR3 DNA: TGTGCCAGCAGCCGTTCAGGGGGCTCCTACAATGAGCAGTTCTTC.

The CDR3, as DNA: TGTGCCAGCAGCTTAGGCCCAGCGCCCTACGAGCAGTACTTC. It specifies CASSLGPAPYEQYF. This chain links TRBV11-2 with TRBJ2-7; D uncertain. V dropped 1 base and J dropped 2 bases, with 9 bases sitting between them. Germline V gives CDR1 SGHAT, CDR2 FQNNGV. This CDR3 region has 14 residues.

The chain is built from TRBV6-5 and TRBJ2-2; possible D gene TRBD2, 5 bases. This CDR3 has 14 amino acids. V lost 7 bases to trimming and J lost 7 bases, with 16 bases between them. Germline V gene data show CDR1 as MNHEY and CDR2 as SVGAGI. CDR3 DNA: TGTGCCAGCACCCAACCCGGGATGGACGGGGAGCTGTTTTTT. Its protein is CASTQPGMDGELFF.

The CDR3 bases are TGCGCCAGCAGCTTGGCAGGGGAATCCTACAATGAGCAGTTCTTC. Amino acids: CASSLAGESYNEQFF. The V and J genes are TRBV5-1 and TRBJ2-1; maybe TRBD1 (6 bases). Germline CDR1 and CDR2: SGHRS and YFSETQ. CDR3 size: 15 residues. Trimming pared 0 bases from V and 1 base from J, leaving 8 bases between.

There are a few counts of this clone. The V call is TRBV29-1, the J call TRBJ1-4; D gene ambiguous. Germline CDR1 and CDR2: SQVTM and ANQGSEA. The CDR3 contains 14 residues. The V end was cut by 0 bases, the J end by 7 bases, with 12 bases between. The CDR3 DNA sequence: TGCAGCGTTGAAGACGTGTTTGGCGGTGAAAAACTGTTTTTT. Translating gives CSVEDVFGGEKLFF.

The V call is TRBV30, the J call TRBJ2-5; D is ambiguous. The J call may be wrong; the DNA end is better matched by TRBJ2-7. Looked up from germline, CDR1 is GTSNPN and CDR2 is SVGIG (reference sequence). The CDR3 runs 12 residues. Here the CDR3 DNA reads TGTGCCTGGAGGTTCGACTCCTACGAGCAGTACTTC. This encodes CAWRFDSYEQYF.

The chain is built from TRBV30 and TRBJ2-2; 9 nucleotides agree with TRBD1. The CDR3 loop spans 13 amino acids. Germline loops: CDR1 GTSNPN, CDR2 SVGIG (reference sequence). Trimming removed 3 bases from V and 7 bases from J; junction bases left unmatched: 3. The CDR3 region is CAWRGQGVGELFF. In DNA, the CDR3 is TGTGCCTGGAGGGGACAGGGAGTCGGGGAGCTGTTTTTT.

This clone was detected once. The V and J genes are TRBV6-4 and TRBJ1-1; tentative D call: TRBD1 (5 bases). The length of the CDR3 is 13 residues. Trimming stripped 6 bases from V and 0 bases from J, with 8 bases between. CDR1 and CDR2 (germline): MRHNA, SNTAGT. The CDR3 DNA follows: TGTGCCAGCAGGAGACAGATGAACACTGAAGCTTTCTTT. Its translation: CASRRQMNTEAFF.